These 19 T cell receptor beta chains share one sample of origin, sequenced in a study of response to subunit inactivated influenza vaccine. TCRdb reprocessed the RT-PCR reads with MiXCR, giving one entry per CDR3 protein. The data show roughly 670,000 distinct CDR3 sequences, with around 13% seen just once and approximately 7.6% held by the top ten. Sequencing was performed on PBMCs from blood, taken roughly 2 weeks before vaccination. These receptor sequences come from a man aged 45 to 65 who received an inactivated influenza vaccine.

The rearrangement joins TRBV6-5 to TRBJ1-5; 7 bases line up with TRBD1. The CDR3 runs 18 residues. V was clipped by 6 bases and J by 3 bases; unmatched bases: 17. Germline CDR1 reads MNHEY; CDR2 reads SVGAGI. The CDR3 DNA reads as TGTGCCAGCAGCTATCCGCCGAAACAGGGGAGGTCCAATCAGCCCCAGCATTTT. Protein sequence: CASSYPPKQGRSNQPQHF.

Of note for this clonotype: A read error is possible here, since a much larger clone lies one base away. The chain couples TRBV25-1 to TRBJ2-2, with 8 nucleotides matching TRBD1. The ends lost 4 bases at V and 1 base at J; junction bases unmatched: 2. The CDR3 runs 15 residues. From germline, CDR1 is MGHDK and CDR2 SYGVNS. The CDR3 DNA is TGTGCCAGCAGTGGTGGGACAGGGAACACCGGGGAGCTGTTTTTT. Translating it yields CASSGGTGNTGELFF.

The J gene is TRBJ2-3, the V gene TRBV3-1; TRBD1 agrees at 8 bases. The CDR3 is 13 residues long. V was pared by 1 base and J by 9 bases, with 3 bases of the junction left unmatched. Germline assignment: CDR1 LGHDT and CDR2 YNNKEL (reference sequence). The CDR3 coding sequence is TGTGCCAGCAGCCAAGGAAGGACAGGGACGCAGTATTTT. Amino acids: CASSQGRTGTQYF.

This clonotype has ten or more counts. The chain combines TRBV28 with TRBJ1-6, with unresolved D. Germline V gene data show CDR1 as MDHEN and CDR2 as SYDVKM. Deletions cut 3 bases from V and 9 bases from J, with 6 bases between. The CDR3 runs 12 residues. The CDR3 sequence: CASSFVSSPLHF. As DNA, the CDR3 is TGTGCCAGCAGTTTTGTGAGTTCACCCCTCCACTTT.

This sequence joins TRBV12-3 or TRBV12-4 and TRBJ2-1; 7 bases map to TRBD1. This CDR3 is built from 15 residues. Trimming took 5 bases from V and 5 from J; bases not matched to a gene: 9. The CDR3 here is CASSPTGETNNEQFF. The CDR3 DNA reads TGTGCCAGCAGTCCTACAGGGGAGACGAACAATGAGCAGTTCTTC.

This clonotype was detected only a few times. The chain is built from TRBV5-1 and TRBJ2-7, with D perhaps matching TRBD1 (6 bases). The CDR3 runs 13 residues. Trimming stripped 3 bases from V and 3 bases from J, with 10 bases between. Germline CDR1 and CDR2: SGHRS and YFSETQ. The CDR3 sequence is CASSSPDSYEQYF. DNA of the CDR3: TGCGCCAGCAGCTCCCCGGACAGCTACGAGCAGTACTTC.

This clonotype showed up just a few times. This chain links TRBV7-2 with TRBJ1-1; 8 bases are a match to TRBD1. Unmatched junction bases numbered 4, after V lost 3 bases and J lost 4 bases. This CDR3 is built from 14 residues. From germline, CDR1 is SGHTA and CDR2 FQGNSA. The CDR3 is CASSFRTGFTEAFF. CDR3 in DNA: TGTGCCAGCAGCTTTAGGACAGGGTTCACTGAAGCTTTCTTT.

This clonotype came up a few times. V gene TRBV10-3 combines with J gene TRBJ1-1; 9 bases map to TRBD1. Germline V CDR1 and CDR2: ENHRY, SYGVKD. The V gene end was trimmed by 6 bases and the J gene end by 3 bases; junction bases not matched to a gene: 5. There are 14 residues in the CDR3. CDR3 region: CAIRKQGADTEAFF. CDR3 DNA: TGTGCCATCAGGAAACAGGGGGCGGACACTGAAGCTTTCTTT.

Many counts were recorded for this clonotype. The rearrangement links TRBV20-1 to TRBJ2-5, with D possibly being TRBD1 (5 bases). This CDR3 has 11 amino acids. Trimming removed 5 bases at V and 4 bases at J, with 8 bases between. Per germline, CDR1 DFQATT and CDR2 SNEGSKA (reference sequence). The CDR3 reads CSALGAETQYF. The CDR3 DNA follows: TGCAGTGCTTTAGGGGCAGAGACCCAGTACTTC.

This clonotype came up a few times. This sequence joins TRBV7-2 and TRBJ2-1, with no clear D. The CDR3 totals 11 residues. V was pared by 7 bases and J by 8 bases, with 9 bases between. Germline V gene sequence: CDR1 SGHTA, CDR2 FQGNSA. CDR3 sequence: CASTAYDEQFF. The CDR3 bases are TGTGCCAGCACAGCTTACGATGAGCAGTTCTTC.

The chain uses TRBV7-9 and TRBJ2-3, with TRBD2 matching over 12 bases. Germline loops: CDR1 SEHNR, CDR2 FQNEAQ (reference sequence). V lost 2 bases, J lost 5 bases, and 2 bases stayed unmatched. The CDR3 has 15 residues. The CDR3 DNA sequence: TGTGCCAGCAGCTTACGACTAGCGGGAGAAGATACGCAGTATTTT. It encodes CASSLRLAGEDTQYF.

CDR3 in amino acids: CCARDRMSRSSYNEQFF. In DNA, the CDR3 is TGCTGCGCTAGAGATCGAATGAGCCGGAGCTCCTACAATGAGCAGTTCTTC. J is TRBJ2-1 and V is TRBV20-1; D is ambiguous. CDR3 length: 17 residues. CDR1 and CDR2 (germline): DFQATT, SNEGSKA (reference sequence).

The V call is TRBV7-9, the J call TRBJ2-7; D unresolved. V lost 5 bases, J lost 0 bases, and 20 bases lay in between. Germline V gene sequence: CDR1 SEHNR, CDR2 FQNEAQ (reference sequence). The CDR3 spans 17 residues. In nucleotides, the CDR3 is TGTGCCAGCAGCGCACCCCCAAGTGGCCTCGCCTCCTACGAGCAGTACTTC. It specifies CASSAPPSGLASYEQYF.

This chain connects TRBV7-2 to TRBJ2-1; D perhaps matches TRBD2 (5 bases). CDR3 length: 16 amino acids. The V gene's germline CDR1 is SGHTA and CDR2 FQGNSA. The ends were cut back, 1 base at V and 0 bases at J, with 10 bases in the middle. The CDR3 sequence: CASSLVSGSSYNEQFF. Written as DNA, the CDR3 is TGTGCCAGCAGCTTAGTTTCTGGGAGCTCCTACAATGAGCAGTTCTTC.

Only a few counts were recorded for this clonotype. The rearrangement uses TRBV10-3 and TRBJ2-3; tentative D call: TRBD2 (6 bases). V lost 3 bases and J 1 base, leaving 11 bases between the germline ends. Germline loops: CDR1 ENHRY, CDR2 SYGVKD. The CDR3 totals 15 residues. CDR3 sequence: CAISDWRRGTDTQYF. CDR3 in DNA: TGTGCCATCAGTGACTGGCGGAGGGGCACAGATACGCAGTATTTT.

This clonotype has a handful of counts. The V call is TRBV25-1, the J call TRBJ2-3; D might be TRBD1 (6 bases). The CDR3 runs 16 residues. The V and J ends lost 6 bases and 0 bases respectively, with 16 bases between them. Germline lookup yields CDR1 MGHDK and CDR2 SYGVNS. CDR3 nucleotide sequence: TGTGCCAGCAGCTTTCATGCAGGGGCGAGCACAGATACGCAGTATTTT. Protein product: CASSFHAGASTDTQYF.

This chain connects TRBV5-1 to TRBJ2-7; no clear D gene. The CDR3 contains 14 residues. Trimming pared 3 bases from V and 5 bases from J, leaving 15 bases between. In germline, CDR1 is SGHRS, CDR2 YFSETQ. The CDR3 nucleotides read TGCGCCAGCAGCTCAAGGACCGAGAAGGACGAGCAGTACTTC. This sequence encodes CASSSRTEKDEQYF.

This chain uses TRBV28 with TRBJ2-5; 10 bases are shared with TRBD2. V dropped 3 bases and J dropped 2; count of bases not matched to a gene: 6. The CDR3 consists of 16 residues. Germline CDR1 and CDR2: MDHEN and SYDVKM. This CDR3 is CASSFHGTSEQETQYF. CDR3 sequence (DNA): TGTGCCAGCAGTTTCCATGGGACTAGCGAACAAGAGACCCAGTACTTC.

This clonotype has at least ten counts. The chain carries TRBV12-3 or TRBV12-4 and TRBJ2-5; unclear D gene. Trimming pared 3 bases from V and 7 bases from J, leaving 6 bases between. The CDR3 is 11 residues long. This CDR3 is CASSFSGTQYF. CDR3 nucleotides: TGTGCCAGCAGTTTTTCGGGGACCCAGTACTTC.